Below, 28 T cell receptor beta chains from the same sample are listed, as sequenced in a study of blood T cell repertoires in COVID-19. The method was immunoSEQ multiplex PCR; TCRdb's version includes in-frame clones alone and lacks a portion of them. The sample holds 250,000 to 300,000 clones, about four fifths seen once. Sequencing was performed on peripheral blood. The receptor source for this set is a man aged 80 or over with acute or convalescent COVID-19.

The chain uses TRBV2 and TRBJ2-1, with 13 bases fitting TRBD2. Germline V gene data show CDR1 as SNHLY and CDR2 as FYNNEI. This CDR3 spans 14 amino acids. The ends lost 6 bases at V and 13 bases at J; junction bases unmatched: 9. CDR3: CASRGLAGAGGQFF. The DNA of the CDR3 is TGTGCCAGCAGAGGACTAGCGGGAGCGGGCGGCCAGTTCTTC.

CDR3 loop: CASSLEGGARHGYTF. CDR3 bases: TGTGCCAGCAGCTTAGAAGGAGGGGCGCGGCATGGCTACACCTTC. This rearrangement joins TRBV11-2 to TRBJ1-2; tentatively, D is TRBD1 (5 bases). This CDR3 spans 15 amino acids. The V gene lost 0 bases and the J gene lost 6 bases, with 14 bases spanning the gap. CDR1 is SGHAT and CDR2 is FQNNGV in the germline V gene.

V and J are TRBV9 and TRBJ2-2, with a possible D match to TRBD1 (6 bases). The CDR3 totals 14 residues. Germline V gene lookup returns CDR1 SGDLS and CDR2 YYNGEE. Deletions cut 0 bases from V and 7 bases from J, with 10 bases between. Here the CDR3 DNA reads TGTGCCAGCAGCGTAGTCCCAGGGGTCGGGGAGCTGTTTTTT. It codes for CASSVVPGVGELFF.

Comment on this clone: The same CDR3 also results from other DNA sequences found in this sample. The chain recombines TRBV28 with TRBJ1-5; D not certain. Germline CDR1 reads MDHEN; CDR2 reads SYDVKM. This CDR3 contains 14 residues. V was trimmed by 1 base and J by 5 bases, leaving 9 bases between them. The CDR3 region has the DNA TGTGCCAGCAGTTTATCGGCGGGGTATCAGCCCCAGCATTTT. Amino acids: CASSLSAGYQPQHF. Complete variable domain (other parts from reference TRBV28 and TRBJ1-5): DVKVTQSSRYLVKRTGEKVFLECVQDMDHENMFWYRQDPGLGLRLIYFSYDVKMKEKGDIPEGYSVSREKKERFSLILESASTNQTSMYLCASSLSAGYQPQHFGDGTRLSIL.

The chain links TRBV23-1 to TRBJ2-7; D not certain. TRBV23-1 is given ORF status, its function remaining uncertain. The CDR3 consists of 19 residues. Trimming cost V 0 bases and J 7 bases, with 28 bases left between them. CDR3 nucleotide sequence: TGCGCCAGCAGTCAATCGAGAAAATGCCCCATCAGCCTAGGTAGGGAGCAGTACTTC. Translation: CASSQSRKCPISLGREQYF.

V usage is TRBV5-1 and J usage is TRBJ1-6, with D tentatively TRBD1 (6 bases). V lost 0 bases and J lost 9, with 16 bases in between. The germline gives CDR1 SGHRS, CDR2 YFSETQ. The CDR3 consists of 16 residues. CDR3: CASSLAHGTSFSPLHF. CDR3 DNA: TGCGCCAGCAGCTTGGCCCATGGGACATCATTTTCACCCCTCCACTTT.

Here the CDR3 DNA reads TGTGCCAGCAGCTTAATTAGCGGGAGGGCCTACGAGCAGTACTTC. Translation: CASSLISGRAYEQYF. J is TRBJ2-7 and V is TRBV5-6; 11 positions agree with TRBD2. The V segment lost 2 bases and the J segment 2 bases; nucleotides outside the gene matches: 3. This CDR3 spans 15 amino acids. CDR1 and CDR2 (germline): SGHDT, YYEEEE. Drawing the rest from reference TRBV5-6 and TRBJ2-7, the complete variable domain is DAGVTQSPTHLIKTRGQQVTLRCSPKSGHDTVSWYQQALGQGPQFIFQYYEEEERQRGNFPDRFSGHQFPNYSSELNVNALLLGDSALYLCASSLISGRAYEQYFGPGTRLTVT.

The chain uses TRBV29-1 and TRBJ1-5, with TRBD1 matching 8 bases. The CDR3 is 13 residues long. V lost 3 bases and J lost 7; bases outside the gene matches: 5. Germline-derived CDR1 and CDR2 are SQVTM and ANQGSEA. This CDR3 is CSVDAGGLQPQHF. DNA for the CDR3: TGCAGCGTTGACGCAGGGGGCTTGCAGCCCCAGCATTTT. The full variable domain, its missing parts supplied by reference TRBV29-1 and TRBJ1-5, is SAVISQKPSRDICQRGTSLTIQCQVDSQVTMMFWYRQQPGQSLTLIATANQGSEATYESGFVIDKFPISRPNLTFSTLTVSNMSPEDSSIYLCSVDAGGLQPQHFGDGTRLSIL.

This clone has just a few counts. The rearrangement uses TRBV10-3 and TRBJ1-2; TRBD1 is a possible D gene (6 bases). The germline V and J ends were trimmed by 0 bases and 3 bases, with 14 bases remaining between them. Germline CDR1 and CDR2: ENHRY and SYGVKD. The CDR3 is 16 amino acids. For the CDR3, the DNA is TGTGCCATCAGTGAGTCGGGGGCAGGGTCGGACTATGGCTACACCTTC. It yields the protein CAISESGAGSDYGYTF.

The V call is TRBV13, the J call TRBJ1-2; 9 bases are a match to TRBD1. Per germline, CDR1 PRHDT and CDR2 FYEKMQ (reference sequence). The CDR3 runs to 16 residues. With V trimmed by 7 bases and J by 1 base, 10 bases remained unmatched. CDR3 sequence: CASIAGTGSNNYGYTF. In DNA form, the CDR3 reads TGTGCCAGCATCGCCGGGACAGGGAGTAATAACTATGGCTACACCTTC.

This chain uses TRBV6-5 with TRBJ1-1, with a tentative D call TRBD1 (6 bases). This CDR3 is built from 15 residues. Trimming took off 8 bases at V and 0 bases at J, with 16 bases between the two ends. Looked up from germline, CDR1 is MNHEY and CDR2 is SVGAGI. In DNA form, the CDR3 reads TGTGCCAGCTTCAGGGGCCCCGGGCTGAACACTGAAGCTTTCTTT. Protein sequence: CASFRGPGLNTEAFF.

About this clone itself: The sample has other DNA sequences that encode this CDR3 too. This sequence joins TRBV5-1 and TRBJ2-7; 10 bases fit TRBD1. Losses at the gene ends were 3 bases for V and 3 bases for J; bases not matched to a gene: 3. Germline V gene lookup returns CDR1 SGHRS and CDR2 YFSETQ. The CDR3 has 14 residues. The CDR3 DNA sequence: TGCGCCAGCAGCTGGGGACAGGGGAGCTACGAGCAGTACTTC. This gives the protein CASSWGQGSYEQYF.

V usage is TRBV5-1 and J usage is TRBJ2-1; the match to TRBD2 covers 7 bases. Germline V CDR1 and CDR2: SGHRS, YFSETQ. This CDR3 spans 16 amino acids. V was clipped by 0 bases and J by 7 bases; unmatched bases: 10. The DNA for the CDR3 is TGCGCCAGCAGCTTGGAAGGTGGGAGGGCCTTTAATGAGCAGTTCTTC. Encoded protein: CASSLEGGRAFNEQFF.

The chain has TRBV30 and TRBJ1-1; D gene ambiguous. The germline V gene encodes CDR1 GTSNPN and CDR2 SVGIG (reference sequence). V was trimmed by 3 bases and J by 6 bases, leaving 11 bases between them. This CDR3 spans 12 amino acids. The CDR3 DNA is TGTGCCTGGAGCCCTAGAACATCTGAAGCTTTCTTT. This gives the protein CAWSPRTSEAFF.

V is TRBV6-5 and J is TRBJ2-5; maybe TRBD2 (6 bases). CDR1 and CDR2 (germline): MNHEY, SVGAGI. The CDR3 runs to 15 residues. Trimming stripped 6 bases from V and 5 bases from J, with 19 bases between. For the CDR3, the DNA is TGTGCCAGCAGCCTAGAACGGGGGTTCAGGGAGACCCAGTACTTC. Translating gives CASSLERGFRETQYF.

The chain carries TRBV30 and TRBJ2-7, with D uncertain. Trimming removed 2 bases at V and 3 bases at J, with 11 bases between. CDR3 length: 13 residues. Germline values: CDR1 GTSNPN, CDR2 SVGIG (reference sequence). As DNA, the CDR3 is TGTGCCTGGAGTCGTGGGCAGATCTACGAGCAGTACTTC. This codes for CAWSRGQIYEQYF.

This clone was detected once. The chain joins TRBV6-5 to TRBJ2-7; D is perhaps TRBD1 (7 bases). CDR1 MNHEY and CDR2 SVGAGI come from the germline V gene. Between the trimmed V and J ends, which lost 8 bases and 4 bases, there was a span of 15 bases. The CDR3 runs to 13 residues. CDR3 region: CASLVSGGYEQYF. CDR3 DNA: TGTGCCAGCCTGGTGTCAGGGGGGTACGAGCAGTACTTC.

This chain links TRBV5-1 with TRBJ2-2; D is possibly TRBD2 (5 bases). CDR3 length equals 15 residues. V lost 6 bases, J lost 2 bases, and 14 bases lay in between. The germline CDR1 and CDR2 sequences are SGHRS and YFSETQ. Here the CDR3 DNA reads TGCGCCAGCACGGCCAGGACGGGAAACACCGGGGAGCTGTTTTTT. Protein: CASTARTGNTGELFF.

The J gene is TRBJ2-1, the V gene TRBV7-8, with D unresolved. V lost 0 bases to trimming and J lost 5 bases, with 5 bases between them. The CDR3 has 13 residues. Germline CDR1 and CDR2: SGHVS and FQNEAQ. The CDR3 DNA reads TGTGCCAGCAGCTTAGCACGCGACAATGAGCAGTTCTTC. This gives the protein CASSLARDNEQFF.

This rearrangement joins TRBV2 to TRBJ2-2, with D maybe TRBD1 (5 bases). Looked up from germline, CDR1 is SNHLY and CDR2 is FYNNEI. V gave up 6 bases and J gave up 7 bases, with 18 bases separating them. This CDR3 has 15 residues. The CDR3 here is CASREQGTLSGELFF. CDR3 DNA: TGTGCCAGCAGGGAGCAGGGAACGCTGAGCGGGGAGCTGTTTTTT. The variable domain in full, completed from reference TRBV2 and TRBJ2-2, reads EPEVTQTPSHQVTQMGQEVILRCVPISNHLYFYWYRQILGQKVEFLVSFYNNEISEKSEIFDDQFSVERPDGSNFTLKIRSTKLEDSAMYFCASREQGTLSGELFFGEGSRLTVL.

The CDR3 reads CASRASGNKADTQYF. The CDR3 DNA follows: TGTGCCAGCAGAGCTAGCGGGAATAAAGCGGATACGCAGTATTTT. The chain links TRBV6-4 to TRBJ2-3; 9 nucleotides align to TRBD2. The CDR3 spans 15 residues. Trimming took 6 bases from V and 6 from J; bases not matched to a gene: 10. Germline V gene data show CDR1 as MRHNA and CDR2 as SNTAGT.

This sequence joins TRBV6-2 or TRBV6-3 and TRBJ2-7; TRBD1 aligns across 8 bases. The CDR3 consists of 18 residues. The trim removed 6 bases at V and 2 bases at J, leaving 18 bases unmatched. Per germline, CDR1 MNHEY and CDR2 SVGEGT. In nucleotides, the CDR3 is TGTGCCAGCAGCACACTTACGGGGACAGGCCTGTCGACCTACGAGCAGTACTTC. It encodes CASSTLTGTGLSTYEQYF.

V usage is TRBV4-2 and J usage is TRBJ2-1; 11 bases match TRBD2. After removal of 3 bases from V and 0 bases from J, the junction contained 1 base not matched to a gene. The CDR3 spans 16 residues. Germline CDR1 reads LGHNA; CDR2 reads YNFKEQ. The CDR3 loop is CASSQGTSGSYNEQFF. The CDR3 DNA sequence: TGTGCCAGCAGCCAGGGGACTAGCGGCTCCTACAATGAGCAGTTCTTC.

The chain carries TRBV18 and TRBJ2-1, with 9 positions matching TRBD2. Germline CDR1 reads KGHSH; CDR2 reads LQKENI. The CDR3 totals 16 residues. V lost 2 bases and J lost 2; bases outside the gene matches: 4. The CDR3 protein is CASSPKTSGTYNEQFF. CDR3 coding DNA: TGTGCCAGCTCACCAAAGACTAGCGGAACCTACAATGAGCAGTTCTTC.

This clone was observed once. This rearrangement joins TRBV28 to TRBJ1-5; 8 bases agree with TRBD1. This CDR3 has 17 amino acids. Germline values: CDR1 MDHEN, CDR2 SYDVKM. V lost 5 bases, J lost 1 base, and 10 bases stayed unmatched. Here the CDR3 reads CASSPLDRGKSNQPQHF. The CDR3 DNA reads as TGTGCCAGCAGTCCCCTAGACAGGGGAAAAAGCAATCAGCCCCAGCATTTT. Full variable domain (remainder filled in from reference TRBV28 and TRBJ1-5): DVKVTQSSRYLVKRTGEKVFLECVQDMDHENMFWYRQDPGLGLRLIYFSYDVKMKEKGDIPEGYSVSREKKERFSLILESASTNQTSMYLCASSPLDRGKSNQPQHFGDGTRLSIL.

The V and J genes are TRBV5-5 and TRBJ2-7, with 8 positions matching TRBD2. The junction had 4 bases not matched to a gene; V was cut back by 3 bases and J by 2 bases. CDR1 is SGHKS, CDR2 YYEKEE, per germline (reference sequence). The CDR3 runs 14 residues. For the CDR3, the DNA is TGTGCCAGCAGCTCCGGGACTAGTCCCTACGAGCAGTACTTC. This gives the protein CASSSGTSPYEQYF.

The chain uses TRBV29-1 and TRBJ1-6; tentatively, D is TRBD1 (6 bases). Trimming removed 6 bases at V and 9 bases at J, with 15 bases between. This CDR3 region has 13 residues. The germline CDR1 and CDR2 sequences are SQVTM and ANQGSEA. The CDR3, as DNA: TGCAGCGTAGTTACAGGGAGGGGTTCACCCCTCCACTTT. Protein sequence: CSVVTGRGSPLHF.

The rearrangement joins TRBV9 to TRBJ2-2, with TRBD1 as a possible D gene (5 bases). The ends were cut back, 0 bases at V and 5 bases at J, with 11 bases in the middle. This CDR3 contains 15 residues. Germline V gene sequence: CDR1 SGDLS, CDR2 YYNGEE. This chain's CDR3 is CASSVEGHRTGELFF. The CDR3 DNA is TGTGCCAGCAGCGTAGAGGGCCACAGGACCGGGGAGCTGTTTTTT. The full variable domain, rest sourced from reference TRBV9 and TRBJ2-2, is DSGVTQTPKHLITATGQRVTLRCSPRSGDLSVYWYQQSLDQGLQFLIQYYNGEERAKGNILERFSAQQFPDLHSELNLSSLELGDSALYFCASSVEGHRTGELFFGEGSRLTVL.